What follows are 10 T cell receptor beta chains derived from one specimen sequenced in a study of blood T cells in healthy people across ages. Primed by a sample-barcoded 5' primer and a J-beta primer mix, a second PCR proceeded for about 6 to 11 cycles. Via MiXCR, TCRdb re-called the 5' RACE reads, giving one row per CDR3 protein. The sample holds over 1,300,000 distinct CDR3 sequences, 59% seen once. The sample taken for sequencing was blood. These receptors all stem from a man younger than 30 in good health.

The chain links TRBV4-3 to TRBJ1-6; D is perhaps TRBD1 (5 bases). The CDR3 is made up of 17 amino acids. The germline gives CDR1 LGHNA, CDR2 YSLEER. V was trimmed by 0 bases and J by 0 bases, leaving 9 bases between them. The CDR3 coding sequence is TGCGCCAGCAGCCAAGAGGGGGGGAGCTCCTATAATTCACCCCTCCACTTT. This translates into CASSQEGGSSYNSPLHF.

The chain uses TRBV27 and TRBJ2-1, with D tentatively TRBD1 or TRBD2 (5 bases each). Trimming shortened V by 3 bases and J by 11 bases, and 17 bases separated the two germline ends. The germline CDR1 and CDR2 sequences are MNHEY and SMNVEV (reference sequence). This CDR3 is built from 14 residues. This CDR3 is CASSLSGPRSKQFF. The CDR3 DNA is TGTGCCAGCAGTTTGTCGGGACCTAGATCTAAGCAGTTCTTC.

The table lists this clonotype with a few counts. The DNA for the CDR3 is TGTGCCAGCAGCTATCAAACAGGGGGCATGGGTCAGCCCCAGCATTTT. It specifies CASSYQTGGMGQPQHF. This chain joins TRBV21-1 and TRBJ1-5; the table's D call, TRBD1, was not checked against the DNA. TRBV21-1 is marked as a pseudogene. There are 16 residues in the CDR3.

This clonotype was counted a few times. In DNA form, the CDR3 reads TGCAGCGTTGGGTGGGACAGGGGACAGACCCAGTACTTC. It translates to CSVGWDRGQTQYF. The chain employs TRBV29-1 and TRBJ2-5; the match to TRBD1 covers 10 bases. The trim removed 4 bases at V and 6 bases at J, leaving 5 bases unmatched. CDR3 length equals 13 residues. Germline V CDR1 and CDR2: SQVTM, ANQGSEA.

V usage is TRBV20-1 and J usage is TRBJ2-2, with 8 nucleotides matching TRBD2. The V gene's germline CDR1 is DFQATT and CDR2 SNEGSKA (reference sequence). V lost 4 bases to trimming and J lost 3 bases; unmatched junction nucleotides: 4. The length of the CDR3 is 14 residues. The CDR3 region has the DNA TGCAGTGCTATCGGGACTAGTGACACCGGGGAGCTGTTTTTT. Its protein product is CSAIGTSDTGELFF.

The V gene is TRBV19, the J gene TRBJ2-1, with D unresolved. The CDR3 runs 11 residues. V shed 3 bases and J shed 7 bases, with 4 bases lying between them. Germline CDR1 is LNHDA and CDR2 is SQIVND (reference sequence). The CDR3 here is CASSMQNEQFF. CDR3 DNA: TGTGCCAGTAGTATGCAGAATGAGCAGTTCTTC.

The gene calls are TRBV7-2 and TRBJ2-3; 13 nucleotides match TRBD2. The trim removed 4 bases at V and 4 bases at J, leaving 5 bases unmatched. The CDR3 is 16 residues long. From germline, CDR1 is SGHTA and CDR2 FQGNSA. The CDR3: CASSSGLAGLSDTQYF. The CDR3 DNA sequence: TGTGCCAGCAGCTCGGGACTAGCGGGGTTGTCAGATACGCAGTATTTT.

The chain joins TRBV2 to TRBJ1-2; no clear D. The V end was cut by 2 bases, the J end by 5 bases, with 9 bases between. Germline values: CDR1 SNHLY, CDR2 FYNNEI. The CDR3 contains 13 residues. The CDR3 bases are TGTGCCAGCAGTGAATTTGGGCAGTATGGCTACACCTTC. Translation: CASSEFGQYGYTF.

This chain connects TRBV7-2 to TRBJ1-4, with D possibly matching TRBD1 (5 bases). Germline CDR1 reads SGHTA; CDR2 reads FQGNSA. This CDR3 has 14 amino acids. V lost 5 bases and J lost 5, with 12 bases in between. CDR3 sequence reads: CASSPDRMNEKLFF. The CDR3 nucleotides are TGTGCCAGCAGCCCTGACAGAATGAATGAAAAACTGTTTTTT.

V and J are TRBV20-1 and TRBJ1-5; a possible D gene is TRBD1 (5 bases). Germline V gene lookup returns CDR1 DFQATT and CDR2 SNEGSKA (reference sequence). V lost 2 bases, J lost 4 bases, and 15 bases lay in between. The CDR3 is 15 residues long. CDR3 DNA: TGCAGTGCTAGAAGTGCGGGACTGTATAATCAGCCCCAGCATTTT. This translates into CSARSAGLYNQPQHF.